This record concerns one T cell receptor (beta chain) sequence. Its antigen remains undetermined. One base away there is no much larger clone; base qualities are not given. The data derive from a study of shared clonotypes between healthy human individuals (TCRdb year 2020). Broadly, across the study: A few men and a couple of women, aged 18 to 49 years, made up the cohort. Per donor, leukapheresis produced somewhere between about 0.94 and 10 billion PBMCs. For each donor, three plates each were used for CD4 naive and CD4 memory, two plates were used for CD8 naive, and one plate was used for CD8 memory. The study deeply sequenced blood TCR repertoires of about 5 healthy adults to estimate repertoire size and the extent of clonotype sharing between individuals. Libraries were prepared and TCR repertoires were sequenced by different laboratories using diverse techniques, in order to increase sequencing depth and limit assay-specific biases.

The donors were healthy, HIV-negative adults who had no recently reported acute infections or vaccinations. Only Caucasian adults living in Nashville, Tennessee, USA were represented among the donors. CD4+ T cells were enriched through magnetic negative selection, after which naive cells were positively selected on CD45RA and the remaining negative fraction served as the memory subset. After blood collection by leukapheresis, PBMCs were isolated using Ficoll-Histopaque density gradient centrifugation and then cryopreserved in the vapor phase of liquid nitrogen. Analytical flow cytometry was used to check the purity and quantity of every magnetically sorted T cell population. Each sorted fraction had its genomic DNA isolated and then quantified by UV absorbance on a Nanodrop 2000c. Trimming removed 7 bases from V and 3 bases from J; the gene matches leave 12 bases unexplained. From the cysteine through the phenylalanine, the CDR3 covers 15 amino acids. Left in the record is the CDR3 DNA by itself, 45 bases read in frame from the first base. CDR1 MNHNY and CDR2 SVGAGI are derived from the germline V gene (reference sequence).

TCR CDR3 regions were amplified from genomic DNA by multiplex PCR using the deep immunoSEQ assay. Extracted genomic DNA from each cell subset was spread evenly across all wells of several immunoSEQ 96-well plates, with each plate serving as a replicate. For sorted subsets, around 0.2 ug genomic DNA, equal to about 30,000 T cell genomes, was loaded into each replicate PCR. Purified libraries were quantified with a Qubit 3.0 fluorometer, sized on a Bioanalyzer 2100, and re-quantified with the KAPA Library Quantification kit. Every immunoSEQ 96-well plate was sequenced on a separate single-read 150-cycle Illumina NextSeq 550 flow cell. The study's own analysis went as follows. The immunoSEQ output contained only junctional sequences without quality scores, so filtering could not match that applied to full-length reads. Sequences were annotated with PyIR, a Python wrapper for IgBLAST v1.9, using IMGT germline references to assign V/J genes and CDR3. Any read was removed if the V/J assignment was weak (E-value above 1e-6), the CDR3 was missing, or the read contained stop codons, out-of-frame junctions, or ambiguous translated residues. V3J clonotypes were defined by identical inferred V gene, J gene, and CDR3 amino acid sequence. Percentage overlap between repertoires was calculated by dividing the number of shared unique clonotypes by the size of the smaller repertoire. RTK rarefaction, the Chao1 estimator, and Recon v2.1 estimates of unobserved clonotypes were used to assess repertoire richness. OLGA was used to compute generation probabilities for all TCRbeta clonotypes that the gDNA method yielded from a few donors. As stored in TCRdb, this immuneACCESS dataset retains in-frame rearrangements with V and J assigned. A fraction of the clones does not appear; measured against another copy, unresolved V genes explain less than half of the discrepancy, and the remainder lacks a known reason. For V, J and clone size, that table is used; D and trimming come from the DNA. The sample table shows millions of clones, and more than 80% are seen once. The leading ten clones occupy approximately 0.4% of the sample.

Findings and caveats that apply to the study as a whole: Compared with non-shared clonotypes, the clonotypes found in all four sorted-subset donors had higher generation probabilities. Sampling was restricted to blood, and TCR repertoires in tissues likely differ from the TCR repertoires found in blood. Estimated clonotype richness was generally larger for naive than for memory subsets. Based on pairwise subsampling, the degree of clonotype sharing among donors was expected to be affected by sequencing depth. Because the study included a small number of donors, the genetic and exposure-history diversity represented was limited. Even with the large sequencing depth, rarefaction of the sorted-subset datasets indicated that sequencing was incomplete. Sharing across several donors was observed for approximately 5% of naive CD4, 3.5% of naive CD8, around 2.5% of memory CD4, and roughly 0.43% of memory CD8 clonotypes.

Sequencing was done on a sample of naive CD4+ T cells from PBMCs. This specimen's cell subset or site label, interpreted: CD45RA+ positively selected. The chain uses TRBV6-6 and TRBJ2-7; TRBD1 aligns with 7 central bases. The sequence was collected from a man aged 18 to 29 in good health. Some clones in this sample may be carry-over from other donors' samples. Here is the DNA: TGTGCCAGCACCGAGTCATATGGGACAGACTACGAGCAGTACTTC. Translated, this is CASTESYGTDYEQYF.